The 8 T cell receptor beta chains listed next were all sequenced from one sample in a study of T cells after yellow fever vaccination. TCRdb re-derived calls from the 5' RACE reads in MiXCR, one entry per CDR3 protein. The sample contains 620,000 or so distinct CDR3 sequences, 9% to 15% of which appear only once. This sample comprised PBMCs, obtained on the day of the yellow fever booster vaccination. The source is a man aged 25 to 40 who received the YFV17D yellow fever vaccine.

V is TRBV27 and J is TRBJ2-3; D is undetermined. The CDR3 loop spans 13 amino acids. CDR1 is MNHEY, CDR2 SMNVEV, per germline (reference sequence). Trimming took off 4 bases at V and 4 bases at J, with 9 bases between the two ends. The CDR3, as DNA: TGTGCCAGCAGTTCCCGGCAGCCAGATACGCAGTATTTT. This encodes CASSSRQPDTQYF.

This clonotype was counted only a few times. The V and J genes are TRBV12-3 or TRBV12-4 and TRBJ2-2, with TRBD2 matching over 8 bases. The CDR3 runs 14 residues. V shed 7 bases, J shed 7 bases, and the junction held 8 bases outside the gene matches. CDR3 protein: CASIPGLGIGELFF. Here the CDR3 DNA reads TGTGCCAGCATCCCGGGACTAGGGATCGGGGAGCTGTTTTTT.

This clonotype appeared a few times. The chain has TRBV13 and TRBJ2-7, with TRBD2 matching 14 bases. The CDR3 covers 19 residues. Looked up from germline, CDR1 is PRHDT and CDR2 is FYEKMQ (reference sequence). Trimming at V came to 3 bases and at J to 4 bases, leaving 14 bases not matched to a gene. CDR3 sequence: CASSFIEGTSGSTWYEQYF. The CDR3 DNA is TGTGCCAGCAGCTTTATAGAAGGGACTAGCGGGAGTACGTGGTACGAGCAGTACTTC.

This CDR3 reads CASSPLPGTQETQYF. DNA for the CDR3: TGCGCCAGCAGCCCCCTCCCGGGAACTCAAGAGACCCAGTACTTC. The J gene is TRBJ2-5, the V gene TRBV5-1, with a weak D call TRBD2 (5 bases). V shed 4 bases and J shed 2 bases, with 15 bases lying between them. CDR1 and CDR2 from the germline V gene are SGHRS and YFSETQ. This CDR3 spans 15 amino acids.

This clonotype was counted at least ten times. The rearrangement links TRBV18 to TRBJ2-5; TRBD1 might be the D (6 bases). The CDR3 is made up of 14 amino acids. Trimming shortened V by 4 bases and J by 1 base, and 10 bases separated the two germline ends. Germline loops: CDR1 KGHSH, CDR2 LQKENI. CDR3: CASSHTDSQETQYF. For the CDR3, the DNA is TGTGCCAGCTCACACACGGACAGCCAAGAGACCCAGTACTTC.

This clonotype occurred many times. A read error may account for a junction end that differs from germline. The chain employs TRBV20-1 and TRBJ2-5, with TRBD1 identical over 10 bases. CDR1 is DFQATT and CDR2 is SNEGSKA in the germline V gene (reference sequence). The CDR3 is made up of 15 amino acids. The CDR3 region has the DNA TGCAGTGCAAGAGCGACAGGGGGCCACCCAGGGACCCAGTACTTC. Its protein is CSARATGGHPGTQYF.

Only a few counts were recorded for this clonotype. The genes are TRBV27 and TRBJ1-5; D call uncertain. The CDR3 has 13 residues. Germline V lookup: CDR1 MNHEY, CDR2 SMNVEV (reference sequence). The V gene lost 2 bases and the J gene lost 5 bases, with 7 bases spanning the gap. The CDR3 region has the DNA TGTGCCAGCAGTTTACAGCGAGATCAGCCCCAGCATTTT. Protein: CASSLQRDQPQHF.

This clonotype was detected a few times. This sequence joins TRBV6-2 or TRBV6-3 and TRBJ2-1; 8 nucleotides align to TRBD1. The germline V gene encodes CDR1 MNHEY and CDR2 SVGEGT. The CDR3 consists of 17 residues. J lost 0 bases, V lost 5 bases, and 9 bases had no gene match. The CDR3 is CASSHGQGPSSYNEQFF. In nucleotides, the CDR3 is TGTGCCAGCAGTCACGGACAGGGACCCAGCTCCTACAATGAGCAGTTCTTC.